Given below is one T cell receptor beta chain in context. Its antigen is unknown. The data stem from a study of T cells in localized non-small cell lung cancer. Findings of the study overall: Uninvolved adjacent lung showed the highest T cell clonality, exceeding tumor.

Measured with immunoSEQ multiplex PCR; TCRdb has only the in-frame clones, and not every one. The sample shows about 25,000 clones, about 90% of them seen only once. Germline assignment: CDR1 SGHNT and CDR2 YENEEA. V lost 4 bases and J 2 bases, leaving 16 bases between the germline ends. This CDR3 is 16 amino acids long. This clonotype was obtained from a male donor older than 55 with stage II squamous cell lung carcinoma. The V call is TRBV11-3, the J call TRBJ2-3; the D gene is possibly TRBD2 (6 bases). Source: peripheral blood, taken before any cancer treatment. CDR3 bases: TGTGCCAGCAGCTCCTCCGTTTGGCGGGACACAGATACGCAGTATTTT. This sequence encodes CASSSSVWRDTDTQYF.